A selection of T cell receptor beta chains follows, all from one sample in a study of neurological immune-mediated disorders. TCRdb reprocessed the 5' RACE reads with MiXCR, giving one entry per CDR3 protein. The sample yields around 30,000 distinct CDR3 sequences, around 4% seen once. Sequenced material: CD4+ T cells from blood. The receptors here all came from a woman in her forties in good health. Both conserved end residues are part of each CDR3. D genes are given only for firm matches. Not every row has a clone size; where given, it reads once, few, many or a size class.

J gene | D gene | V gene | clone size | CDR3 protein | CDR3 DNA
TRBJ2-1 | TRBD2 | TRBV28 | many | CASSLWRLAGGPGEQFF | TGTGCCAGCAGTTTATGGCGACTAGCGGGAGGGCCGGGTGAGCAGTTCTTC
TRBJ2-2 | - | TRBV14 | many | CASSQELVGELFF | TGTGCCAGCAGCCAAGAACTAGTGGGGGAGCTGTTTTTT
TRBJ1-1 | - | TRBV12-3/TRBV12-4 | many | CASTRVQGTEAFF | TGTGCCAGCACCCGAGTCCAGGGGACTGAAGCTTTCTTT
TRBJ2-7 | - | TRBV5-1 | many | CASSLSSGSRGIPYEQYF | TGCGCCAGCAGCTTGAGTTCGGGGTCCAGGGGTATTCCATACGAGCAGTACTTC
TRBJ2-7 | TRBD2 | TRBV20-1 | many | CSARDLAGGGYEQYF | TGCAGTGCTAGAGACCTAGCGGGGGGGGGCTACGAGCAGTACTTC
TRBJ2-2 | - | TRBV12-3/TRBV12-4 | many | CAASGDTHTGELFF | TGTGCCGCCAGCGGGGACACCCACACCGGGGAGCTGTTTTTT
TRBJ1-1 | - | TRBV5-1 | many | CASSRQPTNTEAFF | TGCGCCAGCAGCCGTCAGCCGACCAACACTGAAGCTTTCTTT
TRBJ2-7 | - | TRBV11-2 | many | CASSSSTGSYEQYF | TGTGCCAGCAGCTCCTCCACAGGCTCCTACGAGCAGTACTTC
TRBJ2-7 | TRBD1 | TRBV27 | - | CASRTGTGGYEQYF | TGTGCCAGCAGAACCGGGACAGGCGGCTACGAGCAGTACTTC
TRBJ1-6 | - | TRBV7-6 | many | CASSLEGRSYNSPLHF | TGTGCCAGCAGCTTAGAGGGACGCTCCTATAATTCACCCCTCCACTTT
TRBJ2-7 | - | TRBV7-8 | many | CASSVRDTSFEQYF | TGTGCCAGCAGCGTCCGGGACACCTCCTTTGAGCAGTACTTC
TRBJ2-1 | - | TRBV6-1 | many | CASRDSSINEQFF | TGTGCCAGCAGGGACTCGTCCATCAATGAGCAGTTCTTC
TRBJ2-7 | - | TRBV12-3/TRBV12-4 | many | CASSTSGEQYF | -
TRBJ1-1 | - | TRBV29-1 | many | CSVDMGRGAFF | TGCAGCGTTGATATGGGCCGAGGGGCTTTCTTT
TRBJ2-3 | TRBD1 | TRBV5-6 | many | CASSYDRVGTDTQYF | TGTGCCAGCAGTTACGACAGGGTGGGCACAGATACGCAGTATTTT
TRBJ2-7 | TRBD1 | TRBV5-6 | many | CASSLDAGQGYEQYF | TGTGCCAGCAGCTTGGATGCGGGACAGGGCTACGAGCAGTACTTC
TRBJ2-2 | TRBD1 | TRBV27 | many | CASRRGLTGELFF | TGTGCCAGCAGGAGGGGGCTCACCGGGGAGCTGTTTTTT
TRBJ2-6 | TRBD2 | TRBV20-1 | many | CSARVGGVSGANVLTF | TGCAGTGCTAGAGTGGGAGGGGTCTCTGGGGCCAACGTCCTGACTTTC
TRBJ2-7 | - | TRBV10-3 | many | CAISGSYEQYF | TGTGCCATCAGTGGGAGCTACGAGCAGTACTTC
TRBJ1-1 | - | TRBV27 | many | CASSSQTTVNTEAFF | TGTGCCAGCAGTTCCCAAACCACGGTGAACACTGAAGCTTTCTTT
TRBJ2-5 | - | TRBV7-8 | many | CASSLEEGAEWETQYF | TGTGCCAGCAGCTTAGAGGAGGGGGCAGAGTGGGAGACCCAGTACTTC
TRBJ2-5 | TRBD1 | TRBV3-1 | many | CASSQDLAAGTGLGTQYF | TGTGCCAGCAGCCAAGACCTTGCGGCCGGGACAGGGCTGGGGACCCAGTACTTC
TRBJ1-3 | - | TRBV6-5 | many | CASSYSSGVSGNTIYF | TGTGCCAGCAGTTACTCGAGCGGAGTCTCTGGAAACACCATATATTTT
TRBJ2-1 | - | TRBV12-3/TRBV12-4 | many | CASSFKLTDYNEQFF | TGTGCCAGCAGTTTTAAGTTAACAGACTACAATGAGCAGTTCTTC
TRBJ1-5 | TRBD1 | TRBV2 | once | CASSDRGGESNQPQHF | TGTGCCAGCAGTGATAGAGGGGGCGAAAGCAATCAGCCCCAGCATTTT
TRBJ1-1 | - | TRBV5-1 | many | CASSLDPGHDTEAFF | TGCGCCAGCAGCTTGGACCCGGGACACGACACTGAAGCTTTCTTT
TRBJ2-5 | - | TRBV5-1 | many | CASSRGGGAETQYF | TGCGCCAGCAGCCGAGGTGGGGGGGCTGAGACCCAGTACTTC
TRBJ1-5 | - | TRBV27 | many | CASSPAVQPQHF | TGTGCCAGCAGTCCCGCGGTTCAGCCCCAGCATTTT
TRBJ2-1 | - | TRBV4-1 | many | CASSQDINEQFF | TGCGCCAGCAGCCAAGATATAAATGAGCAGTTCTTC
TRBJ2-7 | TRBD1 | TRBV5-1 | many | CASSFRDRGLSYEQYF | TGCGCCAGCAGCTTTCGAGACAGGGGGCTTTCCTACGAGCAGTACTTC
TRBJ2-5 | - | TRBV5-1 | many | CASSLELAGRAQYF | TGCGCCAGCAGCTTGGAGTTGGCAGGGCGGGCCCAGTACTTC
TRBJ1-2 | - | TRBV29-1 | many | CSASLGVNYGYTF | TGCAGCGCCTCCCTTGGGGTTAACTATGGCTACACCTTC
TRBJ1-1 | - | TRBV6-4 | many | CASSETAGIGTEAFF | TGTGCCAGCAGTGAGACGGCCGGGATTGGGACTGAAGCTTTCTTT
TRBJ2-3 | TRBD2 | TRBV20-1 | many | CSASQRGGHTQYF | TGCAGTGCTTCCCAGCGGGGGGGCCATACGCAGTATTTT
TRBJ1-3 | - | TRBV6-1 | many | CASSPTYGNTIYF | TGTGCCAGCAGTCCGACGTACGGAAACACCATATATTTT
TRBJ2-3 | - | TRBV5-1 | many | CASSLRSGTDTQYF | TGCGCCAGCAGCTTGAGGTCAGGCACAGATACGCAGTATTTT
TRBJ1-6 | TRBD1 | TRBV27 | many | CASSTGGYNSPLHF | TGTGCCAGCAGTACAGGGGGCTATAATTCACCCCTCCACTTT
TRBJ2-7 | - | TRBV5-1 | many | CASRPPGTNSYEQYF | TGCGCCAGCAGGCCGCCCGGGACAAACTCCTACGAGCAGTACTTC
TRBJ1-1 | TRBD1 | TRBV5-1 | many | CASSYQGAITEAFF | TGCGCCAGCAGCTATCAGGGGGCAATCACTGAAGCTTTCTTT
TRBJ1-1 | - | TRBV3-1 | once | CASSQEGGTEAFF | TGTGCCAGCAGCCAAGAAGGGGGGACTGAAGCTTTCTTT
TRBJ1-1 | - | TRBV10-3 | many | CAISESLHDKAFF | TGTGCCATCAGTGAGTCGTTACACGATAAAGCTTTCTTT
TRBJ1-1 | - | TRBV6-5 | many | CASSYSGARGAFF | TGTGCCAGCAGTTACTCCGGGGCAAGGGGAGCTTTCTTT
TRBJ2-3 | TRBD2 | TRBV2 | many | CASSGAGTSGSDTQYF | TGTGCCAGCAGTGGGGCCGGGACTAGCGGATCAGATACGCAGTATTTT
TRBJ2-7 | - | TRBV27 | many | CASSANNLGLIGYEQYF | TGTGCCAGCAGTGCAAATAACCTTGGTTTAATCGGATACGAGCAGTACTTC
TRBJ2-7 | - | TRBV4-1 | - | CASSPTPSYEQYF | TGCGCCAGCAGCCCGACTCCGTCCTACGAGCAGTACTTC
TRBJ2-7 | - | TRBV28 | many | CASSEVALSSYEQYF | TGTGCCAGCAGTGAGGTAGCGTTGAGCTCCTACGAGCAGTACTTC
TRBJ1-2 | - | TRBV7-2 | many | CASSLVQGFDYGYTF | TGTGCCAGCAGCTTAGTACAGGGATTCGACTATGGCTACACCTTC
TRBJ2-1 | TRBD2 | TRBV20-1 | many | CSALTRTGRVDEQFF | TGCAGTGCTCTTACCCGGACCGGGAGGGTGGATGAGCAGTTCTTC
TRBJ2-3 | - | TRBV11-1 | many | CASSLGLTDNRVTQYF | TGTGCCAGCAGCTTAGGCCTCACCGACAACAGGGTAACGCAGTATTTT
TRBJ2-1 | TRBD1 | TRBV12-3/TRBV12-4 | many | CASNLRGLGQFF | TGTGCCAGCAACCTCAGGGGGCTGGGGCAGTTCTTC
TRBJ2-2 | - | TRBV7-2 | many | CASSPGAGPAVFF | TGTGCCAGCAGCCCTGGGGCTGGGCCAGCGGTGTTTTTT
TRBJ2-2 | - | TRBV2 | - | CASYGTFVAGELFF | TGTGCCAGCTACGGTACTTTCGTAGCCGGGGAGCTGTTTTTT
TRBJ2-7 | - | TRBV18 | many | CASSPRYEQYF | TGTGCCAGCTCACCTAGGTACGAGCAGTACTTC
TRBJ1-5 | - | TRBV6-1 | many | CASSEGGRQPQHF | TGTGCCAGCAGTGAGGGAGGCAGGCAGCCCCAGCATTTT